The 29 T cell receptor beta chains below come from one sample, sequenced in a study of CD8 T cells in ankylosing spondylitis. TCRdb re-called the 5' RACE reads through MiXCR, storing one row per CDR3 protein. The table lists roughly 100,000 distinct CDR3 sequences, roughly 8.3% of them singletons, with nearly 10% in the top ten. The sample was blood, either unsorted or a sorted T cell fraction (not recorded which). The receptors originated from a male donor with ankylosing spondylitis or in good health (not recorded which).

This clonotype was recorded at least ten times. This chain links TRBV6-1 with TRBJ2-1; 7 nucleotides match TRBD2. With V trimmed by 6 bases and J by 0 bases, 14 bases remained unmatched. This CDR3 has 18 amino acids. Germline CDR1 reads MNHNS; CDR2 reads SASEGT. CDR3 nucleotides: TGTGCCAGCAGAAAATTCCGGCTAGCGGTTAGCTCCTACAATGAGCAGTTCTTC. This gives the protein CASRKFRLAVSSYNEQFF.

This clonotype came up many times. This CDR3 is CSPRVASGTDTQYF. CDR3 DNA sequence: TGCAGTCCCAGGGTGGCCTCGGGCACAGATACGCAGTATTTT. The J gene is TRBJ2-3, the V gene TRBV20-1; D possibly corresponds to TRBD1 (5 bases). The V and J ends lost 8 bases and 1 base respectively, with 16 bases between them. Germline-derived CDR1 and CDR2 are DFQATT and SNEGSKA (reference sequence). This CDR3 contains 14 residues.

The sample holds many counts of this clonotype. V and J are TRBV7-6 and TRBJ2-1, with D possibly matching TRBD2 (5 bases). V was cut by 5 bases and J by 0 bases, with 11 bases left in between. The germline CDR1 and CDR2 sequences are SGHVS and FNYEAQ. The CDR3 has 15 amino acids. The CDR3 sequence: CASSSGTSSYNEQFF. CDR3 nucleotide sequence: TGTGCCAGCAGCAGCGGAACGAGCTCCTACAATGAGCAGTTCTTC. Variable domain in full (rest from reference TRBV7-6 and TRBJ2-1): GAGVSQSPRYKVTKRGQDVALRCDPISGHVSLYWYRQALGQGPEFLTYFNYEAQQDKSGLPNDRFSAERPEGSISTLTIQRTEQRDSAMYRCASSSGTSSYNEQFFGPGTRLTVL.

This clonotype was seen repeatedly, ten times or more. V usage is TRBV20-1 and J usage is TRBJ2-1; 10 positions match TRBD2. The germline V gene encodes CDR1 DFQATT and CDR2 SNEGSKA (reference sequence). Trimming took 2 bases from V and 8 from J; bases not matched to a gene: 9. This CDR3 is 15 amino acids long. The CDR3 DNA is TGCAGTGCTAGACTAGCGGGGGAGCCTGGGCATGAGCAGTTCTTC. Its translation is CSARLAGEPGHEQFF.

This clonotype has at least ten counts. The chain joins TRBV5-1 to TRBJ2-1; 8 nucleotides align to TRBD2. V shed 4 bases and J 5 bases; nucleotides not matched to a gene: 8. Germline CDR1 is SGHRS and CDR2 is YFSETQ. The CDR3 contains 15 residues. The CDR3 sequence is CASSTRTSYDNEQFF. CDR3 nucleotides: TGCGCCAGCAGCACTCGGACTAGCTATGACAATGAGCAGTTCTTC.

This clonotype has at least ten counts. The genes are TRBV7-6 and TRBJ1-4; maybe TRBD1 (6 bases). Trimming stripped 5 bases from V and 8 bases from J, with 21 bases between. The CDR3 runs 16 residues. Germline CDR1 is SGHVS and CDR2 is FNYEAQ. Here the CDR3 reads CASSPTTLGGREKLFF. In DNA form, the CDR3 reads TGTGCCAGCAGCCCTACGACCCTCGGGGGCCGGGAAAAACTGTTTTTT.

There are a few counts of this clonotype. V is TRBV11-2 and J is TRBJ1-2; 8 bases are a match to TRBD1. The CDR3 runs 14 residues. Looked up from germline, CDR1 is SGHAT and CDR2 is FQNNGV. The V gene end was trimmed by 5 bases and the J gene end by 7 bases; junction bases not matched to a gene: 9. The CDR3 region has the DNA TGTGCCAGCAGCCTAGGGCTGGACAGGGTTGGCTACACCTTC. Protein: CASSLGLDRVGYTF.

The sample holds many counts of this clonotype. The chain recombines TRBV7-2 with TRBJ2-5; unclear D gene. Germline V CDR1 and CDR2: SGHTA, FQGNSA. The V and J ends lost 1 base and 5 bases respectively, with 14 bases between them. The CDR3 extends over 15 amino acids. Written as DNA, the CDR3 is TGTGCCAGCAGCTTAGAGGGCTACCTAGGGGAGACCCAGTACTTC. As protein: CASSLEGYLGETQYF. Using reference TRBV7-2 and TRBJ2-5 for the parts outside the CDR3, the full variable domain is GAGVSQSPSNKVTEKGKDVELRCDPISGHTALYWYRQSLGQGLEFLIYFQGNSAPDKSGLPSDRFSAERTGGSVSTLTIQRTQQEDSAVYLCASSLEGYLGETQYFGPGTRLLVL.

The genes are TRBV19 and TRBJ2-3; 7 bases line up with TRBD2. Germline V gives CDR1 LNHDA, CDR2 SQIVND (reference sequence). The CDR3 has 16 residues. With V trimmed by 11 bases and J by 0 bases, 14 bases remained unmatched. CDR3 nucleotides: TGTGCCGTAGAATGGACTAGGTTACGAAGCACAGATACGCAGTATTTT. It codes for CAVEWTRLRSTDTQYF.

This clonotype was seen a few times. The V call is TRBV7-2, the J call TRBJ2-7, with 8 bases lining up with TRBD1. V shed 3 bases, J shed 7 bases, and the junction held 11 bases outside the gene matches. This CDR3 is built from 15 residues. In germline, CDR1 is SGHTA, CDR2 FQGNSA. The CDR3 DNA is TGTGCCAGCAGCTTTGTCGGACAGGGTGGGGGTGAGCAGTACTTC. As protein: CASSFVGQGGGEQYF.

In this sample, this clonotype turned up many times. This sequence joins TRBV4-2 and TRBJ1-2, with D perhaps matching TRBD1 (6 bases). Germline CDR1 and CDR2: LGHNA and YNFKEQ. V lost 1 base and J 3 bases, leaving 18 bases between the germline ends. The CDR3 length is 17 residues. The CDR3 nucleotides read TGTGCCAGCAGCCAAGTGTCATTTGGACAGATTGACTATGGCTACACCTTC. It specifies CASSQVSFGQIDYGYTF.

The table lists this clonotype with many counts. The chain links TRBV19 to TRBJ2-1, with TRBD2 as a possible D gene (6 bases). CDR1 and CDR2 (germline): LNHDA, SQIVND (reference sequence). There are 18 residues in the CDR3. Between the trimmed V and J ends, which lost 5 bases and 3 bases, there was a span of 23 bases. The CDR3 nucleotides are TGTGCCAGTAGTGCAGTATTAGCAAGGCGGGGAAACTACAATGAGCAGTTCTTC. It codes for CASSAVLARRGNYNEQFF. The full variable domain, with the rest looked up from reference TRBV19 and TRBJ2-1, is DGGITQSPKYLFRKEGQNVTLSCEQNLNHDAMYWYRQDPGQGLRLIYYSQIVNDFQKGDIAEGYSVSREKKESFPLTVTSAQKNPTAFYLCASSAVLARRGNYNEQFFGPGTRLTVL.

This clonotype was picked up many times. The chain recombines TRBV4-3 with TRBJ2-7; either TRBD1 or TRBD2 may fit D (5 bases each). V dropped 1 base and J dropped 13 bases, with 23 bases sitting between them. The CDR3 runs 15 residues. The germline CDR1 and CDR2 sequences are LGHNA and YSLEER. In nucleotides, the CDR3 is TGCGCCAGCAGCCAAGGGACTTCCGGGACGGCGATCCTCTACTTC. Its translation: CASSQGTSGTAILYF.

The chain is built from TRBV20-1 and TRBJ1-4; TRBD1 might be the D (6 bases). The V gene lost 0 bases and the J gene lost 0 bases, with 11 bases spanning the gap. The CDR3 length is 16 residues. In germline, CDR1 is DFQATT, CDR2 SNEGSKA (reference sequence). The CDR3 nucleotides are TGCAGTGCTAGAGAGGGGGGGCCGTCAACTAATGAAAAACTGTTTTTT. Translating it yields CSAREGGPSTNEKLFF.

In its sample, this clonotype was seen many times. The V gene is TRBV12-3 or TRBV12-4, the J gene TRBJ2-7, with D unclear. The length of the CDR3 is 14 residues. Trimming removed 7 bases at V and 1 base at J, with 14 bases between. Written as DNA, the CDR3 is TGTGCCAGCACCATGGGCCCACAGTCCTACGAGCAGTACTTC. Protein product: CASTMGPQSYEQYF.

This clonotype was seen repeatedly, ten times or more. The chain recombines TRBV27 with TRBJ1-2; unclear D gene. The CDR3 extends over 11 amino acids. Trimming cost V 7 bases and J 6 bases, with 9 bases left between them. Germline V gene lookup returns CDR1 MNHEY and CDR2 SMNVEV (reference sequence). CDR3 in DNA: TGTGCCAGCATGGGTCTTGATGGCTACACCTTC. It is translated as CASMGLDGYTF.

This clonotype was recorded at least ten times. V gene TRBV4-2 combines with J gene TRBJ1-1; possible D gene TRBD1, 5 bases. Germline assignment: CDR1 LGHNA and CDR2 YNFKEQ. V was cut by 0 bases and J by 4 bases, with 18 bases left in between. This CDR3 has 17 amino acids. The CDR3 DNA follows: TGTGCCAGCAGCCAAGACCCCGGCAGGGTAAGAGGCACTGAAGCTTTCTTT. It codes for CASSQDPGRVRGTEAFF.

This clonotype has at least ten counts. The chain links TRBV10-2 to TRBJ2-7, with D possibly matching TRBD1 (5 bases). The CDR3 length is 13 residues. CDR1 is WSHSY, CDR2 SAAADI, per germline. V was clipped by 0 bases and J by 3 bases, with 6 bases between them. CDR3 sequence reads: CASSESRGYEQYF. CDR3 sequence (DNA): TGCGCCAGCAGTGAGTCAAGGGGCTACGAGCAGTACTTC.

There are many counts of this clonotype. The rearrangement uses TRBV6-2 or TRBV6-3 and TRBJ2-5; 7 bases are shared with TRBD2. This CDR3 contains 17 residues. Germline CDR1 is MNHEY and CDR2 is SVGEGT. With V trimmed by 2 bases and J by 1 base, 10 bases remained unmatched. The CDR3 sequence: CASSYTPGTIFQETQYF. In DNA form, the CDR3 reads TGTGCCAGCAGTTACACCCCCGGGACTATCTTCCAAGAGACCCAGTACTTC.

This clonotype was recorded a few times. The rearrangement links TRBV7-2 to TRBJ1-3; D uncertain. CDR1 SGHTA and CDR2 FQGNSA come from the germline V gene. V lost 5 bases and J 0 bases, leaving 8 bases between the germline ends. This CDR3 has 14 amino acids. CDR3 sequence (DNA): TGTGCCAGCAGCCCTGTTGCCTCTGGAAACACCATATATTTT. Protein sequence: CASSPVASGNTIYF.

The chain couples TRBV19 to TRBJ2-5, with D hard to call. Germline V CDR1 and CDR2: LNHDA, SQIVND (reference sequence). With 3 bases removed from V and 5 bases from J, the gap between germline ends came to 16 bases. The CDR3 is 15 residues long. CDR3: CASSITFTREETQYF. CDR3 sequence (DNA): TGTGCCAGTAGTATTACGTTCACTCGAGAGGAGACCCAGTACTTC.

This chain links TRBV11-2 with TRBJ2-1, with a tentative D call TRBD2 (5 bases). Trimming cost V 2 bases and J 0 bases, with 17 bases left between them. The CDR3 is 18 residues long. Germline V CDR1 and CDR2: SGHAT, FQNNGV. This chain's CDR3 is CASSLRPGIDSSYNEQFF. The CDR3 coding sequence is TGTGCCAGCAGCTTAAGGCCGGGGATAGATAGCTCCTACAATGAGCAGTTCTTC.

This clonotype has only a few counts. The rearrangement uses TRBV7-8 and TRBJ2-4, with 8 bases that match TRBD2. This CDR3 is built from 16 residues. Germline lookup yields CDR1 SGHVS and CDR2 FQNEAQ. The V and J ends lost 3 bases and 1 base, in that order; junction bases with no gene match: 5. The CDR3, as DNA: TGTGCCAGCAGCTTCAAGCGGGAGCCGGCCAAAAACATTCAGTACTTC. Translated, it gives CASSFKREPAKNIQYF.

This clonotype has more than one count but fewer than ten. The CDR3 reads CASRSQASGGHNEQFF. CDR3 sequence (DNA): TGTGCAAGTCGCTCCCAGGCTTCGGGGGGCCACAATGAGCAGTTCTTC. V and J are TRBV12-2 and TRBJ2-1; the table's D call of TRBD2 was not tested on the DNA. TRBV12-2 has pseudogene status. This CDR3 contains 16 residues.

The rearrangement joins TRBV4-2 to TRBJ2-3; D might be TRBD2 (5 bases). The V end was cut by 2 bases, the J end by 6 bases, with 12 bases between. Per germline, CDR1 LGHNA and CDR2 YNFKEQ. CDR3 length: 14 amino acids. CDR3 in DNA: TGTGCCAGCAGCCAACTATTCACGGGGGATACGCAGTATTTT. Translating it yields CASSQLFTGDTQYF.

This clonotype was picked up many times. In DNA, the CDR3 is TGTGCCAGCAGCTCTCGGTTGGGGACGCAGTATTTT. Translating it yields CASSSRLGTQYF. This rearrangement joins TRBV7-3 to TRBJ2-3; D remains unclear. This CDR3 has 12 amino acids. CDR1 is SGHTA, CDR2 FQGTGA, per germline. V lost 4 bases and J 9 bases, leaving 11 bases between the germline ends.

This clonotype was counted ten times or more. The CDR3 nucleotides read TGTGCTAGTGGTCCAGGGATGGGGTTAGCCAAAAACATTCAGTACTTC. This codes for CASGPGMGLAKNIQYF. This chain connects TRBV12-5 to TRBJ2-4; D might be TRBD1 (5 bases). The CDR3 runs to 16 residues. V lost 5 bases to trimming and J lost 0 bases, with 14 bases between them. Germline V gene sequence: CDR1 LGHNT, CDR2 FRNRAP.

This clonotype has a count of ten or more. This chain connects TRBV7-9 to TRBJ2-7; 7 nucleotides match TRBD1. The germline V gene has CDR1 SEHNR and CDR2 FQNEAQ (reference sequence). The CDR3 has 15 amino acids. V dropped 0 bases and J dropped 3; count of bases not matched to a gene: 5. The CDR3, as DNA: TGTGCCAGCAGCTTAGCGCTTGGGACAGTCTACGAGCAGTACTTC. It encodes CASSLALGTVYEQYF.

This clonotype was detected many times. The germline gene is not matched at one end of the junction; a read error may be the cause. The rearrangement uses TRBV27 and TRBJ2-7; D might be TRBD1 or TRBD2, each matching 7 bases. The germline gives CDR1 MNHEY, CDR2 SMNVEV (reference sequence). This CDR3 is 14 amino acids long. The CDR3 sequence is CASSISRGGYEQYF. The CDR3 DNA is TGTGCCAGCAGTATATCCAGGGGGGGCTACGAGCAGTACTTC.